This T cell receptor (beta chain) was identified during a study of cytomegalovirus exposure and HLA in healthy donors. Overall study results and limits: A cluster of highly shared sequence variants was likely a sequencing artifact. Later on, a genetic analysis was performed. It linked a missense variant in DCLRE1C with V- and J-gene trimming of TCR beta. When the data were analyzed later, several of the most significant clusters appeared to be linked to common viral pathogens.

Germline V gene lookup returns CDR1 SGHAT and CDR2 FQDESV (reference sequence). The CDR3 is 14 residues long. The V gene lost 5 bases and the J gene lost 1 base, with 11 bases spanning the gap. This clone appeared once. As yet, its antigen is unknown. The PCR employed 60 Vbeta primers together with 13 Jbeta primers. Clones were sequenced by immunoSEQ multiplex PCR, and TCRdb holds only the in-frame ones, with some missing. Of some 140,000 clones in the sample, 75% to 80% were seen once. The sequence was obtained from a male donor in good health and CMV-seronegative. The genes are TRBV11-1 and TRBJ2-5, with D perhaps TRBD2 (7 bases). The sequenced sample was PBMCs. CDR3 residues: CASSRGASQETQYF. The CDR3 DNA sequence: TGTGCCAGCAGCCGGGGGGCCTCCCAAGAGACCCAGTACTTC.